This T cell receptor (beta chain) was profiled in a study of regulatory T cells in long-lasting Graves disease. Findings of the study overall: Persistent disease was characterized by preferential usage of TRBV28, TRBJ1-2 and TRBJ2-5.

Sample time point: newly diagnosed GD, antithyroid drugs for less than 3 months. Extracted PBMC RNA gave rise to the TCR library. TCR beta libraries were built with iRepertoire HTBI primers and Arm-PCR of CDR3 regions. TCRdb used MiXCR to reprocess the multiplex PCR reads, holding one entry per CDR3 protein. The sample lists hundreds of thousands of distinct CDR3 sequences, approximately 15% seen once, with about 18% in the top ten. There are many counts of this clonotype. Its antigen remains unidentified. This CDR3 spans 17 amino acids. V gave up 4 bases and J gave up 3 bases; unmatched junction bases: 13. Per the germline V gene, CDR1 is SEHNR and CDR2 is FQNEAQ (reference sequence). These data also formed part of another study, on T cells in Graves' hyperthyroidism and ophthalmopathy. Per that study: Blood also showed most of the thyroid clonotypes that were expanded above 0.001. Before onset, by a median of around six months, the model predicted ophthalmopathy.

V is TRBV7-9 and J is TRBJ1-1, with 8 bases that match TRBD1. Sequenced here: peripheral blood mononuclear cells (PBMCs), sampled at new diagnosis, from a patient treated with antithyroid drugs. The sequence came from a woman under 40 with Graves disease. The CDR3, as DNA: TGTGCCAGCAGCTCCCCAGGGGGCGGTTTCCTGGACACTGAAGCTTTCTTT. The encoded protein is CASSSPGGGFLDTEAFF.